The next 9 T cell receptor beta chains were all read from a single sample in a study of cytomegalovirus exposure and HLA in healthy donors. Primers: 60 Vbeta forward and 13 Jbeta reverse. Sequencing used immunoSEQ multiplex PCR; TCRdb keeps in-frame clones, though not all of them. This sample has roughly 190,000 clones, with more than 75% found just once. Sequencing used PBMCs. All receptors come from a woman aged 25 to 45 in good health and CMV-seropositive.

The V call is TRBV14, the J call TRBJ2-6; 9 nucleotides agree with TRBD1. V trimming: 1 base; J trimming: 2 bases; junction bases outside the gene matches: 6. This CDR3 spans 18 amino acids. Germline V gene lookup returns CDR1 SGHDN and CDR2 FVKESK. Written as DNA, the CDR3 is TGTGCCAGCAGCCAAGCGGGGACAGGGTTGCCTGGGGCCAACGTCCTGACTTTC. This codes for CASSQAGTGLPGANVLTF. Complete variable domain (other parts from reference TRBV14 and TRBJ2-6): EAGVTQFPSHSVIEKGQTVTLRCDPISGHDNLYWYRRVMGKEIKFLLHFVKESKQDESGMPNNRFLAERTGGTYSTLKVQPAELEDSGVYFCASSQAGTGLPGANVLTFGAGSRLTVL.

V usage is TRBV7-2 and J usage is TRBJ2-1; 9 nucleotides agree with TRBD1. CDR1 is SGHTA and CDR2 is FQGNSA in the germline V gene. With 5 bases clipped from V and 2 bases from J, the junction kept 10 bases outside the gene matches. The CDR3 spans 17 residues. The CDR3, as DNA: TGTGCCAGCAGCGCAACCCCCGGACAGGGGACCTACAATGAGCAGTTCTTC. Translation: CASSATPGQGTYNEQFF.

This chain uses TRBV4-3 with TRBJ2-3; 9 bases fit TRBD2. The CDR3 length is 16 residues. The J segment lost 4 bases and the V segment lost 4 bases, leaving 9 bases of the junction unmatched. Looked up from germline, CDR1 is LGHNA and CDR2 is YSLEER. As DNA, the CDR3 is TGCGCCAGCAGCCTTAGTCCGGGACTAGCCCCAGATACGCAGTATTTT. It codes for CASSLSPGLAPDTQYF.

This chain links TRBV7-9 with TRBJ2-1; 8 positions match TRBD2. The length of the CDR3 is 14 residues. V dropped 1 base and J dropped 7; count of bases not matched to a gene: 3. The germline CDR1 and CDR2 sequences are SEHNR and FQNEAQ (reference sequence). CDR3 residues: CASSLDLAGNEQFF. In DNA form, the CDR3 reads TGTGCCAGCAGCTTAGATTTAGCGGGAAATGAGCAGTTCTTC.

V gene TRBV4-2 combines with J gene TRBJ2-1; D gene uncertain. The CDR3 consists of 15 residues. CDR1 is LGHNA and CDR2 is YNFKEQ in the germline V gene. Trimming pared 1 base from V and 2 bases from J, leaving 9 bases between. The CDR3 nucleotides are TGTGCCAGCAGCCAAGGCCTTAGCCCCTACAATGAGCAGTTCTTC. Encoded protein: CASSQGLSPYNEQFF.

The chain joins TRBV30 to TRBJ1-1; 7 positions match TRBD1. This CDR3 spans 14 amino acids. Germline CDR1 is GTSNPN and CDR2 is SVGIG (reference sequence). V shed 4 bases and J 3 bases; nucleotides not matched to a gene: 8. CDR3 nucleotide sequence: TGTGCCTGGAACAGGGGACTTACTGACACTGAAGCTTTCTTT. Translated: CAWNRGLTDTEAFF.

V is TRBV5-4 and J is TRBJ1-2, with TRBD1 matching 9 bases. J gave up 5 bases and V 4 bases, and 6 bases lay outside the gene matches. The CDR3 spans 14 residues. Germline CDR1 and CDR2: SGHNT and YYREEE (reference sequence). The CDR3 reads CASSPGQGAYGYTF. CDR3 nucleotides: TGTGCCAGCAGCCCGGGACAGGGTGCATATGGCTACACCTTC.

This clone was detected only a few times. The V call is TRBV28, the J call TRBJ1-5; D is undetermined. Germline V lookup: CDR1 MDHEN, CDR2 SYDVKM. V shed 3 bases and J shed 1 base, with 13 bases lying between them. This CDR3 has 16 amino acids. CDR3: CASSFRSRGSNQPQHF. Written as DNA, the CDR3 is TGTGCCAGCAGTTTCAGATCGCGAGGGAGCAATCAGCCCCAGCATTTT.

The chain combines TRBV4-1 with TRBJ2-2; perhaps TRBD2 as D (6 bases). The germline V gene has CDR1 MGHRA and CDR2 YSYEKL. Trimming pared 1 base from V and 4 bases from J, leaving 13 bases between. This CDR3 contains 16 residues. The CDR3 DNA reads TGCGCCAGCAGCCAAGGTTTGGCGGGGATCACCGGGGAGCTGTTTTTT. It yields the protein CASSQGLAGITGELFF.